Listed below are T cell receptor beta chains from one sample, sequenced in a study of shared clonotypes between healthy human individuals. Libraries were prepared by immunoSEQ multiplex PCR; TCRdb keeps only in-frame clonotypes and omits some of them. The repertoire holds millions of clones, with over 85% as singletons. The source material was naive CD4+ T cells from PBMCs. These receptors were taken from a young man in good health. Some clones in this sample may be carry-over from other donors' samples. Both conserved end residues are part of each CDR3.

>TRBJ1-1|TRBV7-8
CASSLSGRLNTEAFF
>TRBJ2-7|TRBV5-1
CASSLASVGDTGYEQYF
>TRBJ2-2|TRBV7-7
CASSSRGGRELFF
>TRBJ2-2|TRBV7-3
CASRGDGSRTGELFF
>TRBJ1-1|TRBV27
CASSLSVNTEAFF
>TRBJ2-7|TRBV28
CASSLRAFYEQYF
>TRBJ1-1|TRBV7-9
CASSPGVGAGDTEAFF
>TRBJ1-2|TRBV18
CASSPLEGQATANYGYTF
>TRBJ1-1|TRBV4-1
CASSQRGQPGQGTTEAFF
>TRBJ2-1|TRBV11-3
CASSLGLAAYNEQFF
>TRBJ2-1|TRBV30
CAWDPGVGLRAYNEQFF
>TRBJ2-2|TRBV2
CASMGGGTGELFF
>TRBJ2-1|TRBV7-9
CASSQTSGRVYNEQFF
>TRBJ2-5|TRBV7-2
CASSARLGSTQYF
>TRBJ2-3|TRBV5-1
CASSPSTLQTDTQYF
>TRBJ1-5|TRBV6-5
CASSYSRVQPQHF
>TRBJ2-1|TRBV7-3
CASSPLPSSYNEQFF
>TRBJ1-5|TRBV27
CASSVRGSQPQHF
>TRBJ2-7|TRBV19
CASSIDPAGLLYEQYF
>TRBJ2-1|TRBV14
CASSQREYNEQFF
>TRBJ2-6|TRBV11-2
CASRAGPEPFFSGANVLTF
>TRBJ1-6|TRBV28
CASSPTGTARLALHF
>TRBJ2-1|TRBV28
CASNQPGLAGFNEQFF
>TRBJ1-2|TRBV7-8
CASSLAYGYTFGSGGGGYTF
>TRBJ2-7|TRBV19
CASSRTAIYEQYF
>TRBJ1-1|TRBV15
CATSRVWNTEAFF
>TRBJ2-3|TRBV4-2
CASSQASQGTDTQYF
>TRBJ2-3|TRBV6-1
CASRRDRGNTDTQYF